This entry lists 4 T cell receptor beta chains sequenced from one sample in a study of control samples from healthy donors and cancer patients. Generated by immunoSEQ multiplex PCR, the TCRdb table keeps only in-frame clones and is missing some. The profile shows 10,000 to 15,000 clones, just under 95% of them singletons. Sequencing input: PBMCs. Source of these receptors: a man older than 75 with lung cancer.

This clone is classed as large. The V gene is TRBV5-1, the J gene TRBJ1-1; D is unresolved. There are 15 residues in the CDR3. Germline assignment: CDR1 SGHRS and CDR2 YFSETQ. Trimming shortened V by 0 bases and J by 4 bases, and 13 bases separated the two germline ends. As DNA, the CDR3 is TGCGCCAGCAGCTTGGAAGAGGGATGGATCACTGAAGCTTTCTTT. This encodes CASSLEEGWITEAFF.

V gene TRBV7-9 combines with J gene TRBJ1-1; no clear D gene. The V gene lost 5 bases and the J gene lost 4 bases, with 8 bases spanning the gap. Germline-derived CDR1 and CDR2 are SEHNR and FQNEAQ (reference sequence). The CDR3 spans 12 residues. Written as DNA, the CDR3 is TGTGCCAGCAGCGCCTTAGGCACTGAAGCTTTCTTT. It yields the protein CASSALGTEAFF.

J is TRBJ2-1 and V is TRBV7-2; D is unclear. This CDR3 is 13 amino acids long. V shed 4 bases and J shed 2 bases, with 6 bases lying between them. Looked up from germline, CDR1 is SGHTA and CDR2 is FQGNSA. The CDR3 nucleotides are TGTGCCAGCAGCTCCCGAGCCTACAATGAGCAGTTCTTC. This encodes CASSSRAYNEQFF.

J is TRBJ2-5 and V is TRBV5-1; 7 bases map to TRBD1. Germline-derived CDR1 and CDR2 are SGHRS and YFSETQ. With 4 bases clipped from V and 5 bases from J, the junction kept 11 bases outside the gene matches. CDR3 size: 15 residues. The CDR3 is CASSPYRGTVETQYF. For the CDR3, the DNA is TGCGCCAGCAGCCCCTACAGGGGAACGGTCGAGACCCAGTACTTC.